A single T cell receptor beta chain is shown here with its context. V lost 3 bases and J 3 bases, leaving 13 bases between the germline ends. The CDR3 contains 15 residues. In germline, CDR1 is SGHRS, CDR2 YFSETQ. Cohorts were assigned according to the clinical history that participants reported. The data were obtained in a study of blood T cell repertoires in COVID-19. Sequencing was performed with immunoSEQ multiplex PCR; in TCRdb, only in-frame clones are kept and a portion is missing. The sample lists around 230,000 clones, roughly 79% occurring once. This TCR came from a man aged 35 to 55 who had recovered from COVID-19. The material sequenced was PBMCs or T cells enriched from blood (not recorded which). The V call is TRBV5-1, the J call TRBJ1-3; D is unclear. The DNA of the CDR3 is TGCGCCAGCAGCTCGACCGGGGTGGTTGGAAACACCATATATTTT. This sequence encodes CASSSTGVVGNTIYF.